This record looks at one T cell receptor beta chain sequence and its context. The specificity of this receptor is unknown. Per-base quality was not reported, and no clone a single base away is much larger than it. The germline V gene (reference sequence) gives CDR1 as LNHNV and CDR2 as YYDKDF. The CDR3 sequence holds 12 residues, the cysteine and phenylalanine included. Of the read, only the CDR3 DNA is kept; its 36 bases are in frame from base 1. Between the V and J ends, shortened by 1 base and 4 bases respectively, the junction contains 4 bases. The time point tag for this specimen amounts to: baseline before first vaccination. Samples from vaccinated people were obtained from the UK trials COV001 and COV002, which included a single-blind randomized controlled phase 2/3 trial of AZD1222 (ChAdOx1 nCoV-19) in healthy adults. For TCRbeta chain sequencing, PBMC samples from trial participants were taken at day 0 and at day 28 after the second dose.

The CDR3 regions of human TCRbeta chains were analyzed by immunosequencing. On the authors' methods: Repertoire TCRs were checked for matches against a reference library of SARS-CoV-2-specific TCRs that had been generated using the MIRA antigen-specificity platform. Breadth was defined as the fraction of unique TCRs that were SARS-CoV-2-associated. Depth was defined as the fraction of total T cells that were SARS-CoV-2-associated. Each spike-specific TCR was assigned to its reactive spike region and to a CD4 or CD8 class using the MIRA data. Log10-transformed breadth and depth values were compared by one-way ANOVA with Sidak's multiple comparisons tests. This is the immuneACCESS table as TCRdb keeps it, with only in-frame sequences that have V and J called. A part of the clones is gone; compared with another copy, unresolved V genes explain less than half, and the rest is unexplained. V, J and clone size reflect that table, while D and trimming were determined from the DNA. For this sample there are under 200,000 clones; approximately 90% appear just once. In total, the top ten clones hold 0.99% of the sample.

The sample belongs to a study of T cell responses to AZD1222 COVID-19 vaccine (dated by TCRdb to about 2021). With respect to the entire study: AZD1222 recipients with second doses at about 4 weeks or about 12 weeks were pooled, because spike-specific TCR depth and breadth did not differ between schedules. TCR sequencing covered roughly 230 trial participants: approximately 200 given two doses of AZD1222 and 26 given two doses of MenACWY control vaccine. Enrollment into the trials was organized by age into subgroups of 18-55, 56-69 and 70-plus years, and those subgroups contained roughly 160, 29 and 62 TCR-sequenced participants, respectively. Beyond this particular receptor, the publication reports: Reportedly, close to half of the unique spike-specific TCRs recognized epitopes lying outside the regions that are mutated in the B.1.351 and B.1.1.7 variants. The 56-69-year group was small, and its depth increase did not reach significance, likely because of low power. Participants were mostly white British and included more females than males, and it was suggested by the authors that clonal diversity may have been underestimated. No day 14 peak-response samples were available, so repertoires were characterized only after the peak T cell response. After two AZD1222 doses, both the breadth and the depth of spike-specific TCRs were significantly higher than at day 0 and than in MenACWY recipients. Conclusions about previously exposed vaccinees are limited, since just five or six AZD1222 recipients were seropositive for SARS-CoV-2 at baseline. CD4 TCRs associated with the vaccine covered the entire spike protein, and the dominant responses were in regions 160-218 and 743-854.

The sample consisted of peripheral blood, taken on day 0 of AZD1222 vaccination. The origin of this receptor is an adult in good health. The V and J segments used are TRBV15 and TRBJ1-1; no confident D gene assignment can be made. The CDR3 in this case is CATSRGGTEAFF. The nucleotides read TGTGCCACCAGCAGAGGAGGCACTGAAGCTTTCTTT.